The 8 T cell receptor beta chains presented below share a single source sample, sequenced in a study of spatial heterogeneity in lung cancer. The time point here: sample taken at primary tumor resection. The sequenced material consisted of unsorted whole RNA from tumor, nontumor lung or frozen PBMC. TCRdb processed the 5' RACE reads anew with MiXCR; each CDR3 protein has one entry. There are 20,000 to 30,000 distinct CDR3 sequences in the sample; about 4.5% occur only once, and 4% to 6.5% lies in the top ten. The source material was PBMCs, sampled at surgery. The receptors shown here come from a male donor with early-stage non-small cell lung cancer.

This clonotype was counted many times. The gene calls are TRBV7-2 and TRBJ1-2, with D perhaps matching TRBD1 (5 bases). Germline CDR1 SGHTA, CDR2 FQGNSA. The V gene lost 2 bases and the J gene lost 7 bases, with 11 bases spanning the gap. This CDR3 has 13 amino acids. The CDR3, as DNA: TGTGCCAGCAGCTTATCACAGGAGATTGGCTACACCTTC. Protein product: CASSLSQEIGYTF. The entire variable domain, with the rest obtained from reference TRBV7-2 and TRBJ1-2, is as follows: GAGVSQSPSNKVTEKGKDVELRCDPISGHTALYWYRQSLGQGLEFLIYFQGNSAPDKSGLPSDRFSAERTGGSVSTLTIQRTQQEDSAVYLCASSLSQEIGYTFGSGTRLTVV.

This clonotype has a count of ten or more. This rearrangement joins TRBV18 to TRBJ2-5; D uncertain. V lost 3 bases and J 4 bases, leaving 18 bases between the germline ends. Germline CDR1 KGHSH, CDR2 LQKENI. The CDR3 is 16 amino acids. In DNA, the CDR3 is TGTGCCAGCTCACCGGCAAAGTCGGTCGGTCGAGAGACCCAGTACTTC. Translated, it gives CASSPAKSVGRETQYF.

This clonotype was counted many times. The rearrangement links TRBV11-2 to TRBJ2-7, with a possible D match to TRBD2 (6 bases). The CDR3 length is 16 residues. From germline, CDR1 is SGHAT and CDR2 FQNNGV. V gave up 0 bases and J gave up 6 bases, with 18 bases separating them. CDR3: CASSLERVTRLSEQYF. Here the CDR3 DNA reads TGTGCCAGCAGCTTAGAGCGGGTGACTAGGTTATCCGAGCAGTACTTC.

This clonotype is medium-sized (0.01 to 0.1%) within its sample. The J gene is TRBJ2-3, the V gene TRBV29-1, with 10 bases matching TRBD2. Germline values: CDR1 SQVTM, CDR2 ANQGSEA. The trim removed 3 bases at V and 8 bases at J, leaving 11 bases unmatched. The CDR3 contains 15 residues. The CDR3 DNA follows: TGCAGCGTTGAGGGTAGCGGGGGGCTCAGAGGTACGCAGTATTTT. Its protein product is CSVEGSGGLRGTQYF.

This clonotype was detected ten times or more. The chain joins TRBV7-2 to TRBJ2-2; D not certain. V shed 3 bases and J shed 4 bases, with 12 bases lying between them. The CDR3 extends over 15 amino acids. The V gene's germline CDR1 is SGHTA and CDR2 FQGNSA. CDR3 sequence (DNA): TGTGCCAGCAGCTTGGGCGCGGCGCCCACCGGGGAGCTGTTTTTT. It translates to CASSLGAAPTGELFF.

This clonotype was recorded many times. This chain uses TRBV28 with TRBJ1-1; TRBD1 is a possible D gene (5 bases). CDR3 length equals 13 residues. Germline V gene sequence: CDR1 MDHEN, CDR2 SYDVKM. V lost 5 bases, J lost 6 bases, and 13 bases lay in between. The CDR3 DNA reads as TGTGCCAGCAGTAGGCGACAGCGCGCTGAAGCTTTCTTT. Translated, it gives CASSRRQRAEAFF.

The V call is TRBV6-6, the J call TRBJ2-3; 11 bases fit TRBD2. This CDR3 has 18 residues. V was clipped by 0 bases and J by 5 bases; unmatched bases: 10. Germline-derived CDR1 and CDR2 are MNHNY and SVGAGI (reference sequence). This CDR3 is CASSYSKIAGGQQDTQYF. The CDR3 region has the DNA TGTGCCAGCAGTTACTCGAAAATAGCGGGAGGGCAGCAAGATACGCAGTATTTT.

This clonotype was observed at least ten times. J is TRBJ2-6 and V is TRBV24-1, with D maybe TRBD2 (5 bases). The CDR3 consists of 17 residues. The V gene's germline CDR1 is KGHDR and CDR2 SFDVKD. V lost 2 bases to trimming and J lost 1 base, with 11 bases between them. CDR3 nucleotides: TGTGCCACCAGTGATTCGGACTGGGCGTCTGGGGCCAACGTCCTGACTTTC. The encoded protein is CATSDSDWASGANVLTF.